Below, one T cell receptor beta chain is given with its context. Given a much more abundant clone one base away, this may be a read error. These data belong to a study of CD8 T cells in ankylosing spondylitis. TCRdb reprocessed the 5' RACE reads via MiXCR and lists one record per CDR3 protein. The profile covers roughly 240,000 distinct CDR3 sequences, with 7.5% to 9.5% appearing a single time and more than 4% taken by the ten largest. The CDR3 totals 16 residues. CDR1 and CDR2 (germline): LNHNV, YYDKDF (reference sequence). Sequencing was performed on blood, either unsorted or a sorted T cell fraction (not recorded which). The receptor's source is a female donor with ankylosing spondylitis or in good health (not recorded which). The chain recombines TRBV15 with TRBJ2-1; no firm D call. The CDR3 nucleotides are TGTGCCATCAGCAGAGATCGGAGTGGTTCCTACAATGAGCAGTTCTTC. It yields the protein CAISRDRSGSYNEQFF.